Listed below are T cell receptor beta chains from one sample, sequenced in a study of blood T cell repertoires in COVID-19. Sequencing used immunoSEQ multiplex PCR; TCRdb keeps in-frame clones, though not all of them. The data show about 380,000 clones, more than 75% seen once. Material: peripheral blood. The origin of the receptors is a human donor with acute or convalescent COVID-19. The donor label of this sample is uncertain. Each CDR3 is given with its conserved first and last residue. D genes are given only for firm matches. Clone size appears in some rows only: once, few, many, or a class for an expanded clone.

abundance: .
v_gene: TRBV7-9
j_gene: TRBJ1-2
d_gene: TRBD1
CDR3nt: TGTGCCAGCAGCTCCAGGGGGCTTAACTATGGCTACACCTTC
CDR3aa: CASSSRGLNYGYTF

abundance: .
v_gene: TRBV5-4
j_gene: TRBJ1-2
d_gene: TRBD1
CDR3nt: TGTGCCAGCAGCCTAGAACAGGGGGACTATGGCTACACCTTC
CDR3aa: CASSLEQGDYGYTF

abundance: .
v_gene: TRBV4-2
j_gene: TRBJ1-1
d_gene: .
CDR3nt: TGTGCCAGCAGCCAAGATCGCGGGGTGGGAGCTTTCTTT
CDR3aa: CASSQDRGVGAFF

abundance: .
v_gene: TRBV12-3/TRBV12-4
j_gene: TRBJ2-2
d_gene: .
CDR3nt: TGTGCCAGCAGAACAAGGAACACCGGGGAGCTGTTTTTT
CDR3aa: CASRTRNTGELFF

abundance: .
v_gene: TRBV15
j_gene: TRBJ2-1
d_gene: TRBD1
CDR3nt: TGTGCCACCAGCAGGGGACAGGGGGCCTACAATGAGCAGTTCTTC
CDR3aa: CATSRGQGAYNEQFF

abundance: .
v_gene: TRBV10-2
j_gene: TRBJ2-3
d_gene: TRBD2
CDR3nt: TGCGCCAGCAGAAGACTAGCAGGCACAGATACGCAGTATTTT
CDR3aa: CASRRLAGTDTQYF

abundance: .
v_gene: TRBV11-1
j_gene: TRBJ1-2
d_gene: TRBD1
CDR3nt: TGTGCCAGCAGCCCGACAGGGTATGGCTACACCTTC
CDR3aa: CASSPTGYGYTF

abundance: .
v_gene: TRBV7-9
j_gene: TRBJ1-2
d_gene: TRBD1
CDR3nt: TGTGCCAGCAGCGCCCGACAGGGGGCGCGTGGCTACACCTTC
CDR3aa: CASSARQGARGYTF

abundance: .
v_gene: TRBV4-1
j_gene: TRBJ1-5
d_gene: TRBD1
CDR3nt: TGCGCCAGCAGCCAAGATGGGCCTCGGGACAGGGTTCATCAGCCCCAGCATTTT
CDR3aa: CASSQDGPRDRVHQPQHF

abundance: .
v_gene: TRBV5-1
j_gene: TRBJ1-2
d_gene: .
CDR3nt: TGCGCCAGCAGCTTGGAGCTCCACTATGGCTACACCTTC
CDR3aa: CASSLELHYGYTF

abundance: .
v_gene: TRBV30
j_gene: TRBJ1-1
d_gene: .
CDR3nt: TGTGCCTGGGTTAGCAGGGGTTCGTCGAGCTACACTGAAGCTTTCTTT
CDR3aa: CAWVSRGSSSYTEAFF

abundance: .
v_gene: TRBV29-1
j_gene: TRBJ1-2
d_gene: TRBD1
CDR3nt: TGCAGCGCCCAGACAGGGAACTATGGCTACACCTTC
CDR3aa: CSAQTGNYGYTF

abundance: .
v_gene: TRBV2
j_gene: TRBJ1-5
d_gene: TRBD1
CDR3nt: TGTGCCAGCACCCTGGACAGGGGATGGGGTCAGCCCCAGCATTTT
CDR3aa: CASTLDRGWGQPQHF

abundance: .
v_gene: TRBV4-2
j_gene: TRBJ2-1
d_gene: .
CDR3nt: TGTGCCAGCAGCCAAGTCGGTGGGGTAGGAGGCAATGAGCAGTTCTTC
CDR3aa: CASSQVGGVGGNEQFF

abundance: .
v_gene: TRBV11-2
j_gene: TRBJ1-2
d_gene: .
CDR3nt: TGTGCCAGCAGCGAACAGGGTCGAGGCTACACCTTC
CDR3aa: CASSEQGRGYTF

abundance: .
v_gene: TRBV7-9
j_gene: TRBJ2-7
d_gene: .
CDR3nt: TGTGCCAGCAGCTTAACGGGGAAACTCTACGAGCAGTACTTC
CDR3aa: CASSLTGKLYEQYF

abundance: many
v_gene: TRBV2
j_gene: TRBJ2-5
d_gene: TRBD2
CDR3nt: TGTGCCAGCAGTCTAGAGCGGGGGGGACAAGAGACCCAGTACTTC
CDR3aa: CASSLERGGQETQYF

abundance: once
v_gene: TRBV25-1
j_gene: TRBJ2-7
d_gene: TRBD2
CDR3nt: TGTGCCAGCAGTGACGGCGGACTAGCGGGGGCATCCTACGAGCAGTACTTC
CDR3aa: CASSDGGLAGASYEQYF

abundance: .
v_gene: TRBV7-9
j_gene: TRBJ1-3
d_gene: .
CDR3nt: TGTGCCAGCAGCCCGTCGTCTGGAAACACCATATATTTT
CDR3aa: CASSPSSGNTIYF

abundance: .
v_gene: TRBV7-6
j_gene: TRBJ1-4
d_gene: TRBD1
CDR3nt: TGTGCCAGCAGCCAAAACAGGGGAACTAATGAAAAACTGTTTTTT
CDR3aa: CASSQNRGTNEKLFF

abundance: .
v_gene: TRBV10-3
j_gene: TRBJ1-2
d_gene: .
CDR3nt: TGTGCCATCAGTGAGTTGGCCCCTTATGGCTACACCTTC
CDR3aa: CAISELAPYGYTF

abundance: .
v_gene: TRBV28
j_gene: TRBJ1-5
d_gene: .
CDR3nt: TGTGCCAGCAGAAAGCAAGGCGGCGGCAATCAGCCCCAGCATTTT
CDR3aa: CASRKQGGGNQPQHF

abundance: .
v_gene: TRBV2
j_gene: TRBJ1-2
d_gene: .
CDR3nt: TGTGCCAGCAGCGTTGCACAGGGAAACTATGGCTACACCTTC
CDR3aa: CASSVAQGNYGYTF

abundance: .
v_gene: TRBV6-5
j_gene: TRBJ2-7
d_gene: .
CDR3nt: TGTGCCAGCAGTTACTGGGGGACTGGGGGCGAGCAGTACTTC
CDR3aa: CASSYWGTGGEQYF

abundance: .
v_gene: TRBV30
j_gene: TRBJ1-1
d_gene: .
CDR3nt: TGTGCCTGGAGTGTACGCAGGAACACTGAAGCTTTCTTT
CDR3aa: CAWSVRRNTEAFF

abundance: few
v_gene: TRBV30
j_gene: TRBJ1-6
d_gene: TRBD1
CDR3nt: TGTGCCTGGAGTGTAGGGGACAGGAGGGATTCACCCCTCCACTTT
CDR3aa: CAWSVGDRRDSPLHF

abundance: .
v_gene: TRBV27
j_gene: TRBJ2-7
d_gene: .
CDR3nt: TGTGCCAGCAGTTTATCATCGCAGGGCCCCACCTACGAGCAGTACTTC
CDR3aa: CASSLSSQGPTYEQYF

abundance: many
v_gene: TRBV6-1
j_gene: TRBJ1-1
d_gene: .
CDR3nt: TGTGCCAGCAGTGAAGTGAGAGGAGGGGAAGCTTTCTTT
CDR3aa: CASSEVRGGEAFF

abundance: .
v_gene: TRBV19
j_gene: TRBJ2-3
d_gene: TRBD2
CDR3nt: TGTGCCAGTAGTATGGGGCGCGCTAGCGGTACAGATACGCAGTATTTT
CDR3aa: CASSMGRASGTDTQYF